This TCR beta chain was captured in a study of T cell changes during pregnancy in multiple sclerosis. This clone has a single count. The repertoire was sequenced with immunoSEQ multiplex PCR; TCRdb's copy has only in-frame clones and lacks some. The sample shows approximately 60,000 clones, 92% of them seen only once. The material was CD4+ T cells from peripheral blood mononuclear cells, obtained in the second trimester of pregnancy. The clonotype originates from a female donor with multiple sclerosis, enrolled in a pregnancy study.

This chain's CDR3 is CASSLGQGGGYTF. Here the CDR3 DNA reads TGTGCCAGCAGCTTAGGACAGGGCGGCGGCTACACCTTC. V gene TRBV7-3 combines with J gene TRBJ1-2, with TRBD1 matching 8 bases. This CDR3 is 13 amino acids long. Trimming cost V 2 bases and J 8 bases; bases outside gene matches: 4. From germline, CDR1 is SGHTA and CDR2 FQGTGA.